The rows below give T cell receptor beta chains drawn from one sample of a study of blood T cell repertoires in COVID-19. TCRdb's table, derived via immunoSEQ multiplex PCR, lists solely in-frame clones and lacks some. The table lists about 130,000 clones, approximately 81% of them singletons. Sequences were obtained from peripheral blood. These receptors came from a man older than 75 with COVID-19, enrolled during active disease. Both conserved end residues are part of each CDR3. Fields, in order: clone size, D gene, J gene, V gene, CDR3 protein, CDR3 DNA. D genes are given only for firm matches. Only part of the rows carry a size: once, few, many, or a class if the clone is expanded.

>few|TRBD1|TRBJ2-5|TRBV24-1
CATSDFWGQGGQETQYF
TGTGCCACCAGTGATTTCTGGGGACAGGGAGGACAAGAGACCCAGTACTTC
>.|TRBD1|TRBJ1-1|TRBV5-1
CASSFRQGLGTEAFF
TGCGCCAGCAGCTTCAGACAGGGTCTTGGCACTGAAGCTTTCTTT
>many|.|TRBJ2-7|TRBV15
CATSRTGTIYEQYF
TGTGCCACCAGCAGGACCGGGACAATTTACGAGCAGTACTTC
>.|TRBD2|TRBJ2-1|TRBV7-9
CASSLTSGIFEQFF
TGTGCCAGCAGCTTAACTAGCGGGATTTTTGAGCAGTTCTTC
>.|.|TRBJ1-1|TRBV5-1
CASSLLTENTEAFF
TGCGCCAGCAGCTTGCTGACAGAGAACACTGAAGCTTTCTTT
>.|.|TRBJ2-7|TRBV10-3
CAIRPGTGGYEQYF
TGTGCCATCAGACCCGGGACCGGGGGTTACGAGCAGTACTTC
>.|.|TRBJ1-1|TRBV10-2
CASSPGTNTEAFF
TGCGCCAGCAGTCCGGGAACAAACACTGAAGCTTTCTTT
>.|.|TRBJ1-1|TRBV5-1
CASSLDRMNTEAFF
TGCGCCAGCAGCTTGGACAGGATGAACACTGAAGCTTTCTTT
>.|TRBD1|TRBJ1-1|TRBV10-1
CASSGTGYTEAFF
TGCGCCAGCAGCGGGACAGGGTACACTGAAGCTTTCTTT
>.|.|TRBJ2-1|TRBV7-6
CASSLGGARLDEQFF
TGTGCCAGCAGCTTAGGTGGGGCCAGGTTAGATGAGCAGTTCTTC
>.|TRBD2|TRBJ2-1|TRBV28
CASSPAGDHEQFF
TGTGCCAGCAGCCCAGCGGGAGACCATGAGCAGTTCTTC
>.|.|TRBJ2-7|TRBV3-1/TRBV3-2
CASSLIGEQYF
TGTGCCAGCAGCCTAATCGGCGAGCAGTACTTC
>.|.|TRBJ1-2|TRBV28
CASGQGPNYGYTF
TGTGCCAGCGGCCAGGGGCCCAACTATGGCTACACCTTC
>.|TRBD1|TRBJ2-2|TRBV7-6
CASSLSGGSTGELFF
TGTGCCAGCAGCTTATCAGGGGGTAGCACCGGGGAGCTGTTTTTT
>.|.|TRBJ2-7|TRBV6-2/TRBV6-3
CASSSDRRNLYEQYF
TGTGCCAGCAGTTCCGACAGGCGAAACCTTTACGAGCAGTACTTC
>.|.|TRBJ2-5|TRBV7-7
CASSLRLTEVETQYF
TGTGCTAGCAGCTTACGGTTGACTGAGGTTGAGACCCAGTACTTC
>.|TRBD1|TRBJ2-6|TRBV19
CASSVTGGWSSGANVLTF
TGTGCCAGTAGTGTGACAGGGGGCTGGAGTTCTGGGGCCAACGTCCTGACTTTC
>.|.|TRBJ1-4|TRBV4-1
CATQSVPGVAEKLFF
TGCGCCACCCAATCCGTCCCAGGGGTTGCGGAAAAACTGTTTTTT
>few|TRBD1|TRBJ2-3|TRBV24-1
CATSDRGQDTDTQYF
TGTGCCACCAGTGATCGGGGACAGGACACAGATACGCAGTATTTT
>.|.|TRBJ1-2|TRBV6-4
CASSDRNYGYTF
TGTGCCAGCAGTGATCGGAACTATGGCTACACCTTC
>.|TRBD1|TRBJ1-1|TRBV6-2/TRBV6-3
CASSYSGQGDTEAFF
TGTGCCAGCAGTTACTCGGGACAGGGTGACACTGAAGCTTTCTTT
>once|TRBD1|TRBJ2-7|TRBV14
CASSQVRDSFSYEQYF
TGTGCCAGCAGCCAAGTCCGGGACAGTTTCTCCTACGAGCAGTACTTC
>many|TRBD1|TRBJ2-5|TRBV7-9
CASSPMSGQGEETQYF
TGTGCCAGCAGCCCTATGTCGGGACAGGGAGAAGAGACCCAGTACTTC
>.|TRBD1|TRBJ2-5|TRBV10-3
CAISGTEDETQYF
TGTGCCATCAGCGGGACAGAGGATGAGACCCAGTACTTC
>.|.|TRBJ1-1|TRBV19
CASSMAGLNTEAFF
TGTGCCAGTTCTATGGCAGGCTTGAACACTGAAGCTTTCTTT
>.|.|TRBJ1-6|TRBV7-2
CASSLTGSSYNSPLHF
TGTGCCAGCAGCTTAACAGGGAGCTCCTATAATTCACCCCTCCACTTT
>.|.|TRBJ1-5|TRBV15
CATSRDRGGANQPQHF
TGTGCCACCAGCAGAGATAGAGGAGGGGCAAATCAGCCCCAGCATTTT
>few|TRBD2|TRBJ2-1|TRBV2
CASSPRTSGRRGNEQFF
TGTGCCAGCAGTCCCAGGACTAGCGGGAGGAGAGGGAATGAGCAGTTCTTC
>.|.|TRBJ2-5|TRBV24-1
CATSDPRTAQETQYF
TGTGCCACCAGTGATCCTCGGACAGCGCAAGAGACCCAGTACTTC
>.|TRBD1|TRBJ1-2|TRBV28
CASSPTGSGYGYTF
TGTGCCAGCAGCCCGACAGGGTCAGGCTATGGCTACACCTTC
>few|.|TRBJ2-7|TRBV2
CASSTGQLAPFF
TGTGCCAGCAGTACTGGACAGTTGGCCCCCTTCTTC
>.|TRBD1|TRBJ1-1|TRBV19
CASSIDLATGVAFF
TGTGCCAGTAGTATAGATCTTGCGACAGGGGTCGCTTTCTTT
>few|.|TRBJ2-1|TRBV7-8
CASSLDYHEQFF
TGTGCCAGCAGCCTTGACTACCATGAGCAGTTCTTC
>.|.|TRBJ1-5|TRBV10-3
CAISGGEGGRQPQHF
TGTGCCATCAGTGGAGGCGAGGGCGGTAGGCAGCCCCAGCATTTT
>once|.|TRBJ2-7|TRBV9
CASSVDTSNYEQYF
TGTGCCAGCAGCGTAGACACCTCCAACTACGAGCAGTACTTC
>.|TRBD1|TRBJ2-5|TRBV5-8
CASTPGTVNQETQYF
TGTGCCAGCACCCCAGGGACAGTGAACCAAGAGACCCAGTACTTC
>.|TRBD2|TRBJ2-7|TRBV9
CASSVLTSGDEQYF
TGTGCCAGCAGCGTATTAACTAGCGGCGACGAGCAGTACTTC
>.|TRBD1|TRBJ2-7|TRBV28
CASSRYRGYSYEQYF
TGTGCCAGCAGTCGGTACAGGGGATACTCCTACGAGCAGTACTTC
>.|.|TRBJ1-5|TRBV11-2
CASSLDRDQPQHF
TGTGCCAGCAGCTTAGACCGAGATCAGCCCCAGCATTTT
>.|TRBD2|TRBJ2-3|TRBV7-2
CASSFGAGRKDTQYF
TGTGCCAGCAGCTTCGGAGCGGGACGGAAAGATACGCAGTATTTT
>.|.|TRBJ1-2|TRBV30
CAWSETGPNYGYTF
TGTGCCTGGAGTGAGACAGGACCTAACTATGGCTACACCTTC
>.|TRBD2|TRBJ2-7|TRBV7-3
CASSSQAGGPDEQYF
TGTGCCAGCAGCTCCCAAGCGGGAGGGCCGGACGAGCAGTACTTC
>.|.|TRBJ2-5|TRBV28
CASPWGVVETQYF
TGTGCCAGCCCCTGGGGAGTGGTGGAGACCCAGTACTTC
>many|.|TRBJ2-7|TRBV10-2
CASRAGTFYEQYF
TGCGCCAGCAGGGCCGGGACTTTCTACGAGCAGTACTTC
>.|TRBD2|TRBJ2-1|TRBV11-3
CASSLFSGRVDEQFF
TGTGCCAGCAGCTTATTCAGCGGGAGAGTGGATGAGCAGTTCTTC
>few|TRBD1|TRBJ1-2|TRBV15
CATSRTAQGQDGYTF
TGTGCCACCAGTCGTACTGCACAGGGACAGGATGGCTACACCTTC
>.|.|TRBJ1-2|TRBV19
CASSTPDRSGYGYTF
TGTGCCAGTAGTACCCCGGACAGAAGCGGCTATGGCTACACCTTC
>.|TRBD1|TRBJ1-2|TRBV4-3
CASSQSIQGNYGYTF
TGCGCCAGCAGCCAGTCAATACAGGGGAACTATGGCTACACCTTC
>.|.|TRBJ1-4|TRBV5-1
CASSLLGGDTNEKLFF
TGCGCCAGCAGCTTGCTAGGGGGGGATACTAATGAAAAACTGTTTTTT
>.|.|TRBJ2-7|TRBV6-5
CASSHGLGGYEQYF
TGTGCCAGCAGCCACGGACTCGGGGGCTACGAGCAGTACTTC
>.|TRBD2|TRBJ2-1|TRBV9
CASSVGRTSGVEQFF
TGTGCCAGCAGCGTAGGTAGGACTAGCGGGGTTGAGCAGTTCTTC
>few|TRBD1|TRBJ2-1|TRBV29-1
CSVGTGGYNEQFF
TGCAGCGTTGGGACAGGGGGCTACAATGAGCAGTTCTTC
>.|.|TRBJ2-1|TRBV19
CATGMFEQFF
TGTGCCACGGGAATGTTCGAGCAGTTCTTC
>.|TRBD2|TRBJ2-1|TRBV7-9
CASSLAGSYNEQFF
TGTGCCAGCAGTCTAGCGGGGTCCTACAATGAGCAGTTCTTC
>.|TRBD2|TRBJ2-1|TRBV6-4
CASSQDGLAEYNEQFF
TGTGCCAGCAGTCAGGATGGACTAGCGGAATACAATGAGCAGTTCTTC
>.|TRBD1|TRBJ2-2|TRBV6-6
CASSPGGDRGYTGELFF
TGTGCCAGCAGTCCCGGGGGGGACAGGGGTTACACCGGGGAGCTGTTTTTT
>.|TRBD2|TRBJ2-3|TRBV7-8
CASSIGLAGPSTDTQYF
TGTGCCAGCAGCATTGGACTAGCGGGGCCTAGCACAGATACGCAGTATTTT